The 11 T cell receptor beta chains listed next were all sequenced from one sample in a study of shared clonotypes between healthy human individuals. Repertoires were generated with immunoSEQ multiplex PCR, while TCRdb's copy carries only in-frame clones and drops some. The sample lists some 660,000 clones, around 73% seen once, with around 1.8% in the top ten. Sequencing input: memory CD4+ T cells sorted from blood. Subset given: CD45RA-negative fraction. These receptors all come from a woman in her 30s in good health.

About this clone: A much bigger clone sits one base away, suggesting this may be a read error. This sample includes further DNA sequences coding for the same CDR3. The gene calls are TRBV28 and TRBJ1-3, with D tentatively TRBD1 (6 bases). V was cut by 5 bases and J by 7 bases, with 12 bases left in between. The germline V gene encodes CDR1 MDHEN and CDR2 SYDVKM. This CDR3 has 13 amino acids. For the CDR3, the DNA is TGTGCCAGCAGTATTCATAGGGGGAACACCATATATTTT. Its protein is CASSIHRGNTIYF. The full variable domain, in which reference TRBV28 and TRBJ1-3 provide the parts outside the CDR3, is DVKVTQSSRYLVKRTGEKVFLECVQDMDHENMFWYRQDPGLGLRLIYFSYDVKMKEKGDIPEGYSVSREKKERFSLILESASTNQTSMYLCASSIHRGNTIYFGEGSWLTVV.

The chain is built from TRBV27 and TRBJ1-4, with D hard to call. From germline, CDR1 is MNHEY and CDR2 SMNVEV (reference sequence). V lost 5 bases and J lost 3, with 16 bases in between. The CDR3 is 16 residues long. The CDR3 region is CASSPDMSSSNEKLFF. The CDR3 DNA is TGTGCCAGCAGTCCAGATATGAGTTCCTCTAATGAAAAACTGTTTTTT.

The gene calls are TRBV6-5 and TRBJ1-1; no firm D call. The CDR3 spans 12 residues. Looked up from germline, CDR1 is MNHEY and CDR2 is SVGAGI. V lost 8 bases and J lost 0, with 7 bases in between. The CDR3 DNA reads TGTGCCAGCGGTCGGGTGAACACTGAAGCTTTCTTT. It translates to CASGRVNTEAFF.

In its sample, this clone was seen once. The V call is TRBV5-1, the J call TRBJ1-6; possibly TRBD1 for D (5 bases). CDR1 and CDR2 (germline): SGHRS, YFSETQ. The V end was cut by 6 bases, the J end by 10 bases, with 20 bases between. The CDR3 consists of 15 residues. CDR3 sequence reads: CASTFSWGEGSPLHF. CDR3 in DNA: TGCGCCAGCACTTTCAGCTGGGGGGAAGGGTCACCCCTCCACTTT. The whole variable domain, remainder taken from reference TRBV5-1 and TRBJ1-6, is KAGVTQTPRYLIKTRGQQVTLSCSPISGHRSVSWYQQTPGQGLQFLFEYFSETQRNKGNFPGRFSGRQFSNSRSEMNVSTLELGDSALYLCASTFSWGEGSPLHFGNGTRLTVT.

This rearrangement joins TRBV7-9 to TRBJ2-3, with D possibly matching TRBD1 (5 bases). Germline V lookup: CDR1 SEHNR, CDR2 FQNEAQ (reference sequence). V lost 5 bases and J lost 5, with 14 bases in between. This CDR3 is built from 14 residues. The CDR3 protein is CASSLDQGLDTQYF. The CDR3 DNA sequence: TGTGCCAGCAGCCTCGACCAGGGATTAGATACGCAGTATTTT.

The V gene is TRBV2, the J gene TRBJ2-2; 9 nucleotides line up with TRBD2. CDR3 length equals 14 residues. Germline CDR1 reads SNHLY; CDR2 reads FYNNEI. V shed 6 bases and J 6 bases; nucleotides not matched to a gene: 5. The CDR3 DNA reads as TGTGCCAGCAGGCGGGAGGGCCGAGCCGGGGAGCTGTTTTTT. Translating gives CASRREGRAGELFF.

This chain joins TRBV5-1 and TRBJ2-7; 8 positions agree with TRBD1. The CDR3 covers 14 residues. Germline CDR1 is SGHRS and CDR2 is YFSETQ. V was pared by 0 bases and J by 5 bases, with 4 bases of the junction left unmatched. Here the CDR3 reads CASSLGAGGNEQYF. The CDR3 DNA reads TGCGCCAGCAGCTTGGGGGCAGGGGGCAACGAGCAGTACTTC. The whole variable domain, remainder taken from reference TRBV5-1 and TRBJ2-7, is KAGVTQTPRYLIKTRGQQVTLSCSPISGHRSVSWYQQTPGQGLQFLFEYFSETQRNKGNFPGRFSGRQFSNSRSEMNVSTLELGDSALYLCASSLGAGGNEQYFGPGTRLTVT.

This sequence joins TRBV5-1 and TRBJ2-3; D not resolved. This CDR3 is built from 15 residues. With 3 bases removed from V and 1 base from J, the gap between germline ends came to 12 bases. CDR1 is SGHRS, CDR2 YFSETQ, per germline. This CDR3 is CASSSGVSGTDTQYF. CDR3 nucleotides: TGCGCCAGCAGCTCAGGAGTATCTGGCACAGATACGCAGTATTTT. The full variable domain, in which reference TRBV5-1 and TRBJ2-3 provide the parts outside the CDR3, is KAGVTQTPRYLIKTRGQQVTLSCSPISGHRSVSWYQQTPGQGLQFLFEYFSETQRNKGNFPGRFSGRQFSNSRSEMNVSTLELGDSALYLCASSSGVSGTDTQYFGPGTRLTVL.

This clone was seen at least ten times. DNA of the CDR3: TGTGCCTGGGAGAGAACGGGGGCAGATACGCAGTATTTT. Translation gives CAWERTGADTQYF. J is TRBJ2-3 and V is TRBV30, with D possibly being TRBD2 (6 bases). CDR1 and CDR2 (germline): GTSNPN, SVGIG (reference sequence). V was trimmed by 5 bases and J by 4 bases, leaving 13 bases between them. The CDR3 extends over 13 amino acids.

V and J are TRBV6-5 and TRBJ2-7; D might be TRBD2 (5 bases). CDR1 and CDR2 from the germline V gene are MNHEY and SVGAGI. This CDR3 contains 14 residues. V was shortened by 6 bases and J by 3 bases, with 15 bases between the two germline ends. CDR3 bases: TGTGCCAGCAGCCCATCGGGGAGTCTCTACGAGCAGTACTTC. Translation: CASSPSGSLYEQYF.

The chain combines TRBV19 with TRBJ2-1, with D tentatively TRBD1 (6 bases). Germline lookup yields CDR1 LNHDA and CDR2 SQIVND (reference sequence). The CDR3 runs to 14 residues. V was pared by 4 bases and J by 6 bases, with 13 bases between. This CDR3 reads CASSKERGSNEQFF. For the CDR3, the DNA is TGTGCCAGTAGTAAGGAGAGGGGGTCCAATGAGCAGTTCTTC.